One sample yielded the 8 T cell receptor beta chains listed below, sequenced in a study of T cell changes during pregnancy in multiple sclerosis. Some clones are missing from TCRdb's copy, which holds only in-frame ones; the method was immunoSEQ multiplex PCR. The table records about 38,000 clones, 90% of them present only once. The source material was CD4+ T cells from peripheral blood mononuclear cells, sampled in the second trimester of pregnancy. The receptors shown here come from a female donor with multiple sclerosis, enrolled in a pregnancy study.

The chain is built from TRBV19 and TRBJ2-5, with a tentative D call TRBD1 (7 bases). This CDR3 comprises 13 residues. Trimming stripped 8 bases from V and 5 bases from J, with 15 bases between. Germline CDR1 reads LNHDA; CDR2 reads SQIVND (reference sequence). The CDR3 nucleotides read TGTGCCAGTTCGGACAGGAGGGCCGAGACCCAGTACTTC. Translated, it gives CASSDRRAETQYF. The whole variable domain, remainder taken from reference TRBV19 and TRBJ2-5, is DGGITQSPKYLFRKEGQNVTLSCEQNLNHDAMYWYRQDPGQGLRLIYYSQIVNDFQKGDIAEGYSVSREKKESFPLTVTSAQKNPTAFYLCASSDRRAETQYFGPGTRLLVL.

The sample holds one count of this clone. This CDR3 reads CASTDRRTGELFF. The DNA of the CDR3 is TGTGCCAGCACGGACAGGCGCACCGGGGAGCTGTTTTTT. The chain is built from TRBV2 and TRBJ2-2; TRBD1 matches 7 bases. The V and J ends lost 7 bases and 4 bases, in that order; junction bases with no gene match: 3. The CDR3 has 13 residues. Germline V gene lookup returns CDR1 SNHLY and CDR2 FYNNEI.

This rearrangement joins TRBV7-3 to TRBJ2-3, with 8 bases identical to TRBD2. Trimming removed 0 bases from V and 2 bases from J; junction bases left unmatched: 10. CDR1 is SGHTA and CDR2 is FQGTGA in the germline V gene. CDR3 length: 18 amino acids. This chain's CDR3 is CASSLTGGAGGNTDTQYF. In DNA form, the CDR3 reads TGTGCCAGCAGCTTAACAGGGGGGGCGGGAGGAAACACAGATACGCAGTATTTT.

This chain joins TRBV11-2 and TRBJ2-5; 14 nucleotides line up with TRBD2. V lost 3 bases and J lost 3; bases outside the gene matches: 3. There are 16 residues in the CDR3. Germline V lookup: CDR1 SGHAT, CDR2 FQNNGV. DNA for the CDR3: TGTGCCAGCAGCTTTACGGGACTAGCGGGAGAAGAGACCCAGTACTTC. This encodes CASSFTGLAGEETQYF.

CDR3 region: CASSFGFSGTGYGYTF. Here the CDR3 DNA reads TGTGCCAGCAGTTTCGGCTTCTCCGGGACAGGCTATGGCTACACCTTC. V is TRBV27 and J is TRBJ1-2; 8 nucleotides agree with TRBD1. The CDR3 is made up of 16 amino acids. V trimming: 3 bases; J trimming: 4 bases; junction bases outside the gene matches: 10. Germline loops: CDR1 MNHEY, CDR2 SMNVEV (reference sequence).

The chain is built from TRBV9 and TRBJ2-3, with 11 nucleotides matching TRBD2. Germline-derived CDR1 and CDR2 are SGDLS and YYNGEE. The CDR3 has 15 amino acids. The V segment lost 0 bases and the J segment 5 bases; nucleotides outside the gene matches: 2. CDR3 DNA: TGTGCCAGCAGCGTAGGACTAGCGGGACGAGATACGCAGTATTTT. It encodes CASSVGLAGRDTQYF.

This chain links TRBV2 with TRBJ1-5; D gene uncertain. The CDR3 loop spans 13 amino acids. V gave up 0 bases and J gave up 8 bases, with 8 bases separating them. Germline assignment: CDR1 SNHLY and CDR2 FYNNEI. In DNA form, the CDR3 reads TGTGCCAGCAGTGAAGCGGGCAGGAAGCCCCAGCATTTT. Translating it yields CASSEAGRKPQHF.

Points on this clone: Because the CDR3 is missing its conserved closing phenylalanine or tryptophan, this is likely a read error. Because the CDR3's place on the DNA is in doubt, the DNA is left out and the CDR3 is given as listed by TCRdb. This chain connects TRBV5-1 to TRBJ1-2; the table's D gene call, TRBD1, was not cross checked with the DNA. The CDR3 spans 10 residues, counting both ends. Germline CDR1 is SGHRS and CDR2 is YFSETQ. The chain's CDR3 is CASSGGQGIL.